Presented here are 25 T cell receptor beta chains from one specimen sequenced in a study of cytomegalovirus exposure and HLA in healthy donors. The PCR had 60 Vbeta and 13 Jbeta primers. Only in-frame clones appear in the TCRdb table, and some are missing; sequencing was by immunoSEQ multiplex PCR. Counted here are more than 95,000 clones, 81% occurring once; the ten biggest clones make up 1.1%. The material sequenced was PBMCs. All receptors derive from a woman aged 25 to 39 in good health and CMV-seronegative.

The chain has TRBV11-2 and TRBJ2-7, with a tentative D call TRBD2 (6 bases). CDR3 length: 17 residues. V lost 2 bases to trimming and J lost 0 bases, with 17 bases between them. Looked up from germline, CDR1 is SGHAT and CDR2 is FQNNGV. As DNA, the CDR3 is TGTGCCAGCAGCTTATTATTCAGAGCGGGCGACTCCTACGAGCAGTACTTC. Translated: CASSLLFRAGDSYEQYF. Combining the CDR3 with reference TRBV11-2 and TRBJ2-7 gives the whole variable domain EAGVAQSPRYKIIEKRQSVAFWCNPISGHATLYWYQQILGQGPKLLIQFQNNGVVDDSQLPKDRFSAERLKGVDSTLKIQPAKLEDSAVYLCASSLLFRAGDSYEQYFGPGTRLTVT.

The chain combines TRBV2 with TRBJ1-6, with a weak D call TRBD1 (6 bases). CDR1 SNHLY and CDR2 FYNNEI come from the germline V gene. The length of the CDR3 is 14 residues. Deletions cut 7 bases from V and 7 bases from J, with 14 bases between. The CDR3 bases are TGTGCCAGCACGGTCCAGGGGAACAATTCACCCCTCCACTTT. Translating it yields CASTVQGNNSPLHF.

CDR3 amino acids: CASSGGPNEKLFF. CDR3 nucleotides: TGTGCCAGCAGCGGGGGCCCTAATGAAAAACTGTTTTTT. The rearrangement uses TRBV7-3 and TRBJ1-4; D possibly corresponds to TRBD1 (6 bases). Germline CDR1 reads SGHTA; CDR2 reads FQGTGA. This CDR3 contains 13 residues. V was pared by 5 bases and J by 3 bases, with 7 bases between.

Notes on this clone: This same CDR3 is encoded by further DNA sequences in the sample. The chain is built from TRBV27 and TRBJ1-6, with 8 bases identical to TRBD1. Germline V gene lookup returns CDR1 MNHEY and CDR2 SMNVEV (reference sequence). Trimming took 5 bases from V and 10 from J; bases not matched to a gene: 7. The CDR3 has 14 amino acids. The DNA for the CDR3 is TGTGCCAGCAGTCGAGGACAGGGTGGCTCACCCCTCCACTTT. Protein product: CASSRGQGGSPLHF.

The CDR3 here is CASSIFGGGTEAFF. As DNA, the CDR3 is TGTGCCAGTAGTATATTCGGGGGGGGCACTGAAGCTTTCTTT. This sequence joins TRBV19 and TRBJ1-1, with a weak D call TRBD1 (5 bases). The CDR3 is 14 residues long. V was shortened by 2 bases and J by 4 bases, with 11 bases between the two germline ends. Per the germline V gene, CDR1 is LNHDA and CDR2 is SQIVND (reference sequence).

As regards this clone: This CDR3 is also generated by other DNA sequences in the sample. This chain connects TRBV5-1 to TRBJ2-3, with 10 bases fitting TRBD2. This CDR3 region has 14 residues. Germline V gene data show CDR1 as SGHRS and CDR2 as YFSETQ. After removal of 4 bases from V and 6 bases from J, the junction contained 5 bases not matched to a gene. CDR3 region: CASSGSGRADTQYF. The CDR3 coding sequence is TGCGCCAGCAGCGGAAGCGGGAGGGCGGATACGCAGTATTTT.

This clone has just one count. J is TRBJ1-5 and V is TRBV30; D may be TRBD1 (6 bases). This CDR3 comprises 13 residues. Germline assignment: CDR1 GTSNPN and CDR2 SVGIG (reference sequence). The ends were cut back, 2 bases at V and 5 bases at J, with 10 bases in the middle. CDR3 sequence: CAWSLAGDQPQHF. The CDR3 coding sequence is TGTGCCTGGAGTTTGGCAGGGGATCAGCCCCAGCATTTT.

About this clone itself: Other DNA sequences in this sample translate to the same CDR3. The chain carries TRBV5-6 and TRBJ1-2; D remains ambiguous. V was cut by 0 bases and J by 1 base, with 4 bases left in between. CDR1 is SGHDT, CDR2 YYEEEE, per germline. The CDR3 totals 13 residues. As DNA, the CDR3 is TGTGCCAGCAGCTTGGACAGTAACTATGGCTACACCTTC. This codes for CASSLDSNYGYTF. Together with reference TRBV5-6 and TRBJ1-2, the CDR3 gives the full variable domain: DAGVTQSPTHLIKTRGQQVTLRCSPKSGHDTVSWYQQALGQGPQFIFQYYEEEERQRGNFPDRFSGHQFPNYSSELNVNALLLGDSALYLCASSLDSNYGYTFGSGTRLTVV.

Written as DNA, the CDR3 is TGTGCTAGTGGTTTGGCCGGGACAGGGGACGAGCAGTACTTC. Its protein is CASGLAGTGDEQYF. This chain uses TRBV12-5 with TRBJ2-7; 10 bases fit TRBD1. J was trimmed by 5 bases and V by 1 base; bases with no gene match: 2. Germline V gene lookup returns CDR1 LGHNT and CDR2 FRNRAP. The CDR3 is 14 residues long.

This clone was detected a few times. The chain has TRBV2 and TRBJ1-4; TRBD1 matches at 8 bases. Germline trimming cut 5 bases from V and 5 bases from J; bases unmatched to any gene: 7. Germline V gene lookup returns CDR1 SNHLY and CDR2 FYNNEI. The CDR3 has 15 amino acids. The DNA of the CDR3 is TGTGCCAGCAGTCCCGGGACAGGAATCAATGAAAAACTGTTTTTT. This translates into CASSPGTGINEKLFF.

V gene TRBV7-9 combines with J gene TRBJ2-7; TRBD1 matches 11 bases. The CDR3 contains 17 residues. Germline trimming cut 3 bases from V and 5 bases from J; bases unmatched to any gene: 12. Per the germline V gene, CDR1 is SEHNR and CDR2 is FQNEAQ (reference sequence). This CDR3 is CASSFGGTGGPEDEQYF. The CDR3 region has the DNA TGTGCCAGCAGCTTTGGGGGGACAGGGGGTCCTGAAGACGAGCAGTACTTC.

This chain connects TRBV2 to TRBJ1-5; D uncertain. The CDR3 has 13 residues. The V end lost 7 bases, the J end lost 5 bases, and 12 bases lay between the germline ends. The germline V gene encodes CDR1 SNHLY and CDR2 FYNNEI. The CDR3 DNA follows: TGTGCCAGCACAATTTCTAGTTATCAGCCCCAGCATTTT. Amino acid sequence: CASTISSYQPQHF. The full variable domain, with the rest looked up from reference TRBV2 and TRBJ1-5, is EPEVTQTPSHQVTQMGQEVILRCVPISNHLYFYWYRQILGQKVEFLVSFYNNEISEKSEIFDDQFSVERPDGSNFTLKIRSTKLEDSAMYFCASTISSYQPQHFGDGTRLSIL.

This chain uses TRBV28 with TRBJ2-5; 11 bases match TRBD1. Germline V gene lookup returns CDR1 MDHEN and CDR2 SYDVKM. CDR3 length equals 14 residues. With 6 bases clipped from V and 2 bases from J, the junction kept 2 bases outside the gene matches. The DNA for the CDR3 is TGTGCCAGCAGCAGGGACAGGGGGCAAGAGACCCAGTACTTC. The encoded protein is CASSRDRGQETQYF.

The chain carries TRBV21-1 and TRBJ2-1; TRBD1 is the table's D call and was not checked against the DNA. TRBV21-1 is reported as a pseudogene. The CDR3 has 17 residues. The DNA for the CDR3 is TGTGCCAGCAGCATATATGGGGACACTTTACCTTACAATGAGCAGTTCTTC. Translated, it gives CASSIYGDTLPYNEQFF.

The chain combines TRBV5-1 with TRBJ2-2; 7 nucleotides agree with TRBD1. J gave up 4 bases and V 0 bases, and 6 bases lay outside the gene matches. CDR3 length equals 16 residues. Germline CDR1 reads SGHRS; CDR2 reads YFSETQ. CDR3 protein: CASSLARDSGTGELFF. The CDR3 DNA follows: TGCGCCAGCAGCTTGGCCAGGGACAGTGGCACCGGGGAGCTGTTTTTT.

The chain combines TRBV29-1 with TRBJ2-1; D possibly corresponds to TRBD1 (5 bases). Germline values: CDR1 SQVTM, CDR2 ANQGSEA. The V gene lost 5 bases and the J gene lost 5 bases, with 13 bases spanning the gap. The CDR3 is made up of 13 amino acids. The DNA of the CDR3 is TGCAGCGTTAGCCGGACATTGAACAATGAGCAGTTCTTC. Translating it yields CSVSRTLNNEQFF.

The chain couples TRBV5-1 to TRBJ1-2; perhaps TRBD1 as D (6 bases). Between the trimmed V and J ends, which lost 5 bases and 8 bases, there was a span of 13 bases. Per the germline V gene, CDR1 is SGHRS and CDR2 is YFSETQ. This CDR3 region has 12 residues. The CDR3 protein is CASRFGQSGYTF. In nucleotides, the CDR3 is TGCGCCAGCAGATTCGGACAGTCGGGCTACACCTTC.

The V call is TRBV9, the J call TRBJ2-1, with a weak D call TRBD2 (6 bases). CDR1 is SGDLS and CDR2 is YYNGEE in the germline V gene. The CDR3 contains 15 residues. V was pared by 4 bases and J by 5 bases, with 16 bases between. The CDR3 sequence is CASSPGWGVDNEQFF. The CDR3 coding sequence is TGTGCCAGCAGCCCCGGCTGGGGGGTAGACAATGAGCAGTTCTTC. The full variable domain, with the rest looked up from reference TRBV9 and TRBJ2-1, is DSGVTQTPKHLITATGQRVTLRCSPRSGDLSVYWYQQSLDQGLQFLIQYYNGEERAKGNILERFSAQQFPDLHSELNLSSLELGDSALYFCASSPGWGVDNEQFFGPGTRLTVL.

J is TRBJ2-6 and V is TRBV5-8; the D is unclear. V was pared by 0 bases and J by 0 bases, with 7 bases between. The CDR3 loop spans 16 amino acids. Germline assignment: CDR1 SGHTS and CDR2 YDEGEE. Here the CDR3 reads CASSLGPSSGANVLTF. DNA of the CDR3: TGTGCCAGCAGCTTGGGGCCCTCCTCTGGGGCCAACGTCCTGACTTTC. Full variable domain (outside the CDR3, taken from reference TRBV5-8 and TRBJ2-6): EAGVTQSPTHLIKTRGQQATLRCSPISGHTSVYWYQQALGLGLQFLLWYDEGEERNRGNFPPRFSGRQFPNYSSELNVNALELEDSALYLCASSLGPSSGANVLTFGAGSRLTVL.

The gene calls are TRBV10-3 and TRBJ2-5; 12 nucleotides align to TRBD2. Looked up from germline, CDR1 is ENHRY and CDR2 is SYGVKD. With 10 bases clipped from V and 2 bases from J, the junction kept 2 bases outside the gene matches. This CDR3 comprises 13 residues. Written as DNA, the CDR3 is TGTGCCACCGGACTAGCGGGACAAGAGACCCAGTACTTC. Translating it yields CATGLAGQETQYF.

The chain is built from TRBV5-1 and TRBJ2-3, with D unclear. Trimming cost V 5 bases and J 4 bases, with 8 bases left between them. The CDR3 is 12 amino acids. Per germline, CDR1 SGHRS and CDR2 YFSETQ. The CDR3 sequence: CASRFFADTQYF. CDR3 bases: TGCGCCAGCAGATTCTTTGCAGATACGCAGTATTTT. The whole variable domain, remainder taken from reference TRBV5-1 and TRBJ2-3, is KAGVTQTPRYLIKTRGQQVTLSCSPISGHRSVSWYQQTPGQGLQFLFEYFSETQRNKGNFPGRFSGRQFSNSRSEMNVSTLELGDSALYLCASRFFADTQYFGPGTRLTVL.

This chain uses TRBV7-3 with TRBJ2-5, with 7 bases fitting TRBD2. The end of the DNA is better explained by TRBJ2-7, so the J call may be wrong. The CDR3 is 19 amino acids. Germline CDR1 and CDR2: SGHTA and FQGTGA. CDR3 nucleotide sequence: TGTGCCAGCAGCCGCCCGGTGGGGGGGGGTTGGATTAGGAGCTACGAGCAGTACTTC. Its protein product is CASSRPVGGGWIRSYEQYF.

The chain links TRBV6-5 to TRBJ1-6, with D unclear. The CDR3 is 15 residues long. Germline V gene sequence: CDR1 MNHEY, CDR2 SVGAGI. Trimming shortened V by 5 bases and J by 13 bases, and 21 bases separated the two germline ends. The CDR3 loop is CASSRLSNEVRPLHF. CDR3 coding DNA: TGTGCCAGCAGTCGTCTGAGTAACGAGGTTCGTCCCCTCCACTTT.

This sequence joins TRBV4-3 and TRBJ2-3, with 13 positions matching TRBD2. This CDR3 has 18 residues. The ends lost 0 bases at V and 3 bases at J; junction bases unmatched: 6. Germline V gives CDR1 LGHNA, CDR2 YSLEER. The CDR3 reads CASSQDGLAGAGTDTQYF. In DNA, the CDR3 is TGCGCCAGCAGCCAAGATGGACTAGCGGGAGCGGGAACAGATACGCAGTATTTT.

The chain carries TRBV5-1 and TRBJ1-1; D perhaps matches TRBD1 (5 bases). V lost 0 bases and J lost 1, with 7 bases in between. Per the germline V gene, CDR1 is SGHRS and CDR2 is YFSETQ. The CDR3 consists of 14 residues. In nucleotides, the CDR3 is TGCGCCAGCAGCTTGGTTACAGGGAACACTGAAGCTTTCTTT. Translation: CASSLVTGNTEAFF.